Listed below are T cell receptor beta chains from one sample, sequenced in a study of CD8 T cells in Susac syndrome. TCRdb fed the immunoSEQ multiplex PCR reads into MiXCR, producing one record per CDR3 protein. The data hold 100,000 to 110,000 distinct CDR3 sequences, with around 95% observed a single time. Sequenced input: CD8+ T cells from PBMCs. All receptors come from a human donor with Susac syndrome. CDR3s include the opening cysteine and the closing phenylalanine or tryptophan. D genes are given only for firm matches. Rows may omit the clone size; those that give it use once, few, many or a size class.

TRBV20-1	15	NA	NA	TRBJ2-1	TGCAGTGCTAGAGTAGGACACGTTGGCAACAATGAGCAGTTCTTC	CSARVGHVGNNEQFF
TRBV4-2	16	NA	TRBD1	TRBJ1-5	TGTGCCAGCAGCCAAGGAGGTCAGGGGGAACGTCAGCCCCAGCATTTT	CASSQGGQGERQPQHF
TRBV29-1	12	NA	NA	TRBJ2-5	TGCAGCGTTGACGGGGAAACGGAGACCCAGTACTTC	CSVDGETETQYF
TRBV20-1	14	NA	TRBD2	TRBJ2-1	TGCAGTGCTAGAGTTCCAGCGGGGGTCACGGAGCAGTTCTTC	CSARVPAGVTEQFF
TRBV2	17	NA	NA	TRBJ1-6	TGTGCCAGCAGTGACCTTTTGACCGGGGGAAATCATTCACCCCTCCACTTT	CASSDLLTGGNHSPLHF
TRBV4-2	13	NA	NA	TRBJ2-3	TGTGCCAGCAGCCAAGCCCGGGGGGATACGCAGTATTTT	CASSQARGDTQYF
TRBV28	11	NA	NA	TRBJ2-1	TGTGCCAGCAGGGACACCCGAGGGCAGTTCTTC	CASRDTRGQFF
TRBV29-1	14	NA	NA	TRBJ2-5	TGCAGCGCAACCCCAGGAGGGAAGCAAGAGACCCAGTACTTC	CSATPGGKQETQYF
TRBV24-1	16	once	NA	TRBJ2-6	TGTGCCACCAGTGATTACAAGGGGATGGGGGCCAACGTCCTGACTTTC	CATSDYKGMGANVLTF
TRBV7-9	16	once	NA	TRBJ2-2	TGTGCCAGCAGCTTAGGCCGGGGCGCGGAAACCGGGGAGCTGTTTTTT	CASSLGRGAETGELFF
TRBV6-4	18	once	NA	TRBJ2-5	TGTGCCAGCAGTGACTCGAAGAGTATCCGCGTAACCCCAGAGACCCAGTACTTC	CASSDSKSIRVTPETQYF
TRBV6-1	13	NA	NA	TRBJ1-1	TGTGCCAGCAGTGAAAGGGACCGTCTTGAAGCTTTCTTT	CASSERDRLEAFF
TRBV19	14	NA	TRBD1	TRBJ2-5	TGTGCCTCTCCTTCCCGGGACAGCCCAGAGACCCAGTACTTC	CASPSRDSPETQYF
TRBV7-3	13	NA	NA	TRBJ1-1	TGTGCCAGCAGCCCGAACGGAGGGTATGAAGCTTTCTTT	CASSPNGGYEAFF
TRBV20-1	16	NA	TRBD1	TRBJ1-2	TGCAGTGCTAGAGAGCAGGGGGCATCCCTCGACTATGGCTACACCTTC	CSAREQGASLDYGYTF
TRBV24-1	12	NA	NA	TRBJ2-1	TGTGCCACCAGTGATTTAGGGAATGAGCAGTTCTTC	CATSDLGNEQFF
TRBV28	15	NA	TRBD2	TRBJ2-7	TGTGCCAGCAGAACTAGCGGGAGGGCCAGCTACGAGCAGTACTTC	CASRTSGRASYEQYF
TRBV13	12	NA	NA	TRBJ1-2	TGTGCCAGCAGCAACCGGGCCTATGGCTACACCTTC	CASSNRAYGYTF
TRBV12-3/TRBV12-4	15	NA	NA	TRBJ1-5	TGTGCCAGCAGTTTAGCGCTGGGGGGTTATCAGCCCCAGCATTTT	CASSLALGGYQPQHF
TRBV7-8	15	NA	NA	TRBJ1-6	TGTGCCAGCAGCTCCGCGGGACACAACAATTCACCCCTCCACTTT	CASSSAGHNNSPLHF
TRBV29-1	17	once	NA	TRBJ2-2	TGCAGCGTTGAATCGGGTAAAGAGGGTGATAACACCGGGGAGCTGTTTTTT	CSVESGKEGDNTGELFF
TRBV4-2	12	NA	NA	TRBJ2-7	TGTGCCAGCAGCGGAACTACGAACGAGCAGTACTTC	CASSGTTNEQYF
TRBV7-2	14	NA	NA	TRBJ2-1	TGTGCCAGCAGCTCGGGACGGAGATACAATGAGCAGTTCTTC	CASSSGRRYNEQFF
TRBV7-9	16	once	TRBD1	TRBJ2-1	TGTGCCAGCAGCGCAAATACAGGGGTATCCTACAATGAGCAGTTCTTC	CASSANTGVSYNEQFF
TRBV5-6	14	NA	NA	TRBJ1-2	TGTGCCAGCAGCGGGTATGACATAATCTATGGCTACACCTTC	CASSGYDIIYGYTF
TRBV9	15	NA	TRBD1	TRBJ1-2	TGTGCCAGCAGCGAAGGACAGGCGTCTTACTATGGCTACACCTTC	CASSEGQASYYGYTF
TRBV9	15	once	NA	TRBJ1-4	TGTGCCAGCAGCGTGGAACGGACAACTAATGAAAAACTGTTTTTT	CASSVERTTNEKLFF
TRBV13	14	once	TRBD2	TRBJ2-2	TGTGCCAGCAACCTAGCGGGAAACACCGGGGAGCTGTTTTTT	CASNLAGNTGELFF
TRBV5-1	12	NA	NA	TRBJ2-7	TGCGCCAGCAAGGGAGGAACCTACGAGCAGTACTTC	CASKGGTYEQYF
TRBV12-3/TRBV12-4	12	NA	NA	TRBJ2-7	TGTGCCAGCAGTTCGGAGGGTGCCGAGCAGTACTTC	CASSSEGAEQYF
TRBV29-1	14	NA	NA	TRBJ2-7	TGCAGCGTCGGGGAAGCAGGGTCTTTCTACGAGCAGTACTTC	CSVGEAGSFYEQYF
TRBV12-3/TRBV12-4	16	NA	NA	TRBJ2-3	TGTGCCAGCACCTTCGAGACAGGCCGGTTTGGAGATACGCAGTATTTT	CASTFETGRFGDTQYF
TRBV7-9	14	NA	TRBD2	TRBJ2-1	TGTGCCAGCGTAGGGGGACTAGCGGACAATGAGCAGTTCTTC	CASVGGLADNEQFF
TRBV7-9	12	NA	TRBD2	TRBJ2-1	TGTGCCGGACGACTAGCGGACAATGAGCAGTTCTTC	CAGRLADNEQFF
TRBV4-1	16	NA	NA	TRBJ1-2	TGCGCCAGCAGCCAGATACCTACAGGAGGTGATCGGGGCTACACCTTC	CASSQIPTGGDRGYTF
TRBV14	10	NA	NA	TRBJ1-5	TGTGCCAGCCCCCCCGAGCCCCAGCATTTT	CASPPEPQHF
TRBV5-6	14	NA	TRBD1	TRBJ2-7	TGTGCCAGCAGCGTCGACAGGGTGGTATACGAGCAGTACTTC	CASSVDRVVYEQYF
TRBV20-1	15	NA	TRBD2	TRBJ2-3	TGCAGTGCTCCCGAGCGGGAGATTGGGTCAGATACGCAGTATTTT	CSAPEREIGSDTQYF
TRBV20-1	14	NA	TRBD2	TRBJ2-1	TGCAGTGCTAGTCTAGCGGGACCCTACAATGAGCAGTTCTTC	CSASLAGPYNEQFF
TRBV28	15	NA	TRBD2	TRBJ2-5	TGTGCCAGCAGTTTCGGGGAGGGAGAAGGGGAGACCCAGTACTTC	CASSFGEGEGETQYF
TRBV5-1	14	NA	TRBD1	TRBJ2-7	TGCGCCAGCAGCTTGGTGGGGGACAGCTACGAGCAGTACTTC	CASSLVGDSYEQYF
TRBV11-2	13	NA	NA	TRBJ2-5	TGTGCCAGCAGCCACTGGATGGAGGAGACCCAGTACTTC	CASSHWMEETQYF
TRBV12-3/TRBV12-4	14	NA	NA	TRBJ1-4	TGTGCCAGCAGTTTAACAGGGAAGAATGAAAAACTGTTTTTT	CASSLTGKNEKLFF
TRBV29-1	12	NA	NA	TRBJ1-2	TGCAGCGCACAGGGCTCCCTCTATGGCTACACCTTC	CSAQGSLYGYTF
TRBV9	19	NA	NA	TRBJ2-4	TGTGCCAGCAGCGTATCAGGGGTCTCACCCAACCCAGCCAAAAACATTCAGTACTTC	CASSVSGVSPNPAKNIQYF